What follows are 3 T cell receptor beta chains derived from one specimen sequenced in a study of graft-versus-host responses after intestinal transplantation. Profiled with immunoSEQ multiplex PCR; TCRdb holds only in-frame clones, not every one. The sample contains some 96,000 clones, roughly 87% of which appear only once. No cognate antigen is known for these TCRs. Sequenced material: unstimulated CD4+ T cells sorted from spleen or lymph node cells, taken before transplant. The receptors here all came from a human donor who was the organ donor for an intestinal transplant.

This chain uses TRBV30 with TRBJ2-6; TRBD2 matches at 10 bases. There are 16 residues in the CDR3. In germline, CDR1 is GTSNPN, CDR2 SVGIG (reference sequence). J lost 0 bases, V lost 3 bases, and 2 bases had no gene match. The CDR3 bases are TGTGCCTGGAGCCTAGCGGGGGCCTCTGGGGCCAACGTCCTGACTTTC. Protein: CAWSLAGASGANVLTF.

This chain joins TRBV30 and TRBJ1-6; the D is unclear. In germline, CDR1 is GTSNPN, CDR2 SVGIG (reference sequence). There are 13 residues in the CDR3. Trimming removed 3 bases at V and 9 bases at J, with 12 bases between. CDR3: CAWRVMDVSPLHF. In DNA form, the CDR3 reads TGTGCCTGGAGAGTAATGGACGTTTCACCCCTCCACTTT.

The chain employs TRBV19 and TRBJ2-5; D possibly matches TRBD1 or TRBD2 (6 bases each). Trimming took off 1 base at V and 5 bases at J, with 14 bases between the two ends. The CDR3 is 15 residues long. The germline gives CDR1 LNHDA, CDR2 SQIVND (reference sequence). CDR3 coding DNA: TGTGCCAGTAGTATAGGCCCGGGGGCGCGGGAGACCCAGTACTTC. It codes for CASSIGPGARETQYF.